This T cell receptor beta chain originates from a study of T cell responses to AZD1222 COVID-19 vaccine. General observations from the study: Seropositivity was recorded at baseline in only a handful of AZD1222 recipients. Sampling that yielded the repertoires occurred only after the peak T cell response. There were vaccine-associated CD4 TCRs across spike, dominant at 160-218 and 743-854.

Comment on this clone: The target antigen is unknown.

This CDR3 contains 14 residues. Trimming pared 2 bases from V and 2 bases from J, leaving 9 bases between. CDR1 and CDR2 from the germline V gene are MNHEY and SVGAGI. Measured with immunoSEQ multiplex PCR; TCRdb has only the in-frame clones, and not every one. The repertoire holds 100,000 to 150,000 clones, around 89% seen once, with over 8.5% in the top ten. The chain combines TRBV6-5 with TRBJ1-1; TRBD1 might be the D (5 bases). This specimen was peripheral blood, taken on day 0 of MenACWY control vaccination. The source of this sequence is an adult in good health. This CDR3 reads CASSYPDTNTEAFF. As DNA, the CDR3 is TGTGCCAGCAGTTACCCGGACACCAACACTGAAGCTTTCTTT.